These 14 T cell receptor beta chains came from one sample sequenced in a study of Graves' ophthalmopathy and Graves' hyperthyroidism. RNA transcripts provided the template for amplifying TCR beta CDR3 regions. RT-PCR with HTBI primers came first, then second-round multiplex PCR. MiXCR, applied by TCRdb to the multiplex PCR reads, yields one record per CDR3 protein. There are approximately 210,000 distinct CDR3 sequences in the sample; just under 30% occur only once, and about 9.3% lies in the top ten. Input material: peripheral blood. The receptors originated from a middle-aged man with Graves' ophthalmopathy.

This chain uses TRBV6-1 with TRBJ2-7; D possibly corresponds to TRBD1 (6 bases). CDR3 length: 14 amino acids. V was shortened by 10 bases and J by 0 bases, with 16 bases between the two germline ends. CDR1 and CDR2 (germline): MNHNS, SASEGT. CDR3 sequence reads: CATSRQANSYEQYF. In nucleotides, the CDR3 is TGTGCCACCTCCCGACAGGCTAACTCCTACGAGCAGTACTTC.

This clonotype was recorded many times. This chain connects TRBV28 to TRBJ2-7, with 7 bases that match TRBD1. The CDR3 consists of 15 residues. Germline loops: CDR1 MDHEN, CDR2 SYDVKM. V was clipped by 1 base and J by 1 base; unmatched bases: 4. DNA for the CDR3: TGTGCCAGCAGTTTATACAGGGGAACATCCTACGAGCAGTACTTC. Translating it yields CASSLYRGTSYEQYF.

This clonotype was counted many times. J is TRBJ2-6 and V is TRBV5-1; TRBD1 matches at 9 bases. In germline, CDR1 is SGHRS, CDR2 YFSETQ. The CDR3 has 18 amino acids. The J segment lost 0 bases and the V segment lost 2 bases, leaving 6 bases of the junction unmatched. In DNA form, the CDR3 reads TGCGCCAGCAGCTTAAGGACAGGGGAAAACTCTGGGGCCAACGTCCTGACTTTC. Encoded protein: CASSLRTGENSGANVLTF.

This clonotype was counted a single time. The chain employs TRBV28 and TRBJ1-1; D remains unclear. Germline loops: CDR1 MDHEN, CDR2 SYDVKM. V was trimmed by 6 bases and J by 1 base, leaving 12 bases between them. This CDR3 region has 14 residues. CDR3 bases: TGTGCCAGCAGCCTGTCGGACGGGAACACTGAAGCTTTCTTT. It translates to CASSLSDGNTEAFF.

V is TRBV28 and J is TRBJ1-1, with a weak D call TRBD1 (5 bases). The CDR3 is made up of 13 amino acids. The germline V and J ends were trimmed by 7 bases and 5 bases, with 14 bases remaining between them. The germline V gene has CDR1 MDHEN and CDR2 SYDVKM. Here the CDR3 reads CASTLAQATEAFF. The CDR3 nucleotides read TGTGCCAGCACCCTAGCACAGGCGACTGAAGCTTTCTTT. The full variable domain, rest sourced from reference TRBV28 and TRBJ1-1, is DVKVTQSSRYLVKRTGEKVFLECVQDMDHENMFWYRQDPGLGLRLIYFSYDVKMKEKGDIPEGYSVSREKKERFSLILESASTNQTSMYLCASTLAQATEAFFGQGTRLTVV.

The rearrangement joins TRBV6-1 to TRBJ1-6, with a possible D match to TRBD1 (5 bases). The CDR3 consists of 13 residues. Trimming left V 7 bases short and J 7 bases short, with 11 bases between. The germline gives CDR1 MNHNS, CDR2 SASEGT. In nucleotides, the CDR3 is TGTGCCAGCATGGGTCAGGGCAATTCACCCCTCCACTTT. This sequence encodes CASMGQGNSPLHF.

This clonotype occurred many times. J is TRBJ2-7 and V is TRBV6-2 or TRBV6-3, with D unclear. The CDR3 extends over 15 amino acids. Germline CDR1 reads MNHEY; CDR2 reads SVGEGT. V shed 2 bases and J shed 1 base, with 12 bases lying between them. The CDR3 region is CASSYGPAESYEQYF. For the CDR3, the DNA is TGTGCCAGCAGTTACGGGCCAGCAGAGTCCTACGAGCAGTACTTC.

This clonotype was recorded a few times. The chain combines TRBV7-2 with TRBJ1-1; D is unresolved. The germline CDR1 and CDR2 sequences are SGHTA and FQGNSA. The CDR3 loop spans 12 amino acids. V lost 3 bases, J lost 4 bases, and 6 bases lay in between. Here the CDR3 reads CASSLDVTEAFF. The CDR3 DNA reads TGTGCCAGCAGCTTGGATGTCACTGAAGCTTTCTTT.

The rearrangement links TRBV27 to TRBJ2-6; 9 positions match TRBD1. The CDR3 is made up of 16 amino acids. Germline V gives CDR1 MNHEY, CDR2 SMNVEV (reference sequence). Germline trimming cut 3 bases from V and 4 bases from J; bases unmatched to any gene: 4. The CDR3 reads CASSFWTGAGANVLTF. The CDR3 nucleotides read TGTGCCAGCAGTTTTTGGACAGGGGCCGGGGCCAACGTCCTGACTTTC.

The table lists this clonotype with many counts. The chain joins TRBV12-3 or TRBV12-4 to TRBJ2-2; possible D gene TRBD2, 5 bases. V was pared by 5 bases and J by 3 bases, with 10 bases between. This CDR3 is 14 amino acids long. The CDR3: CASSVRRYTGELFF. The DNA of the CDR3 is TGTGCCAGCAGTGTCCGGAGGTACACCGGGGAGCTGTTTTTT.

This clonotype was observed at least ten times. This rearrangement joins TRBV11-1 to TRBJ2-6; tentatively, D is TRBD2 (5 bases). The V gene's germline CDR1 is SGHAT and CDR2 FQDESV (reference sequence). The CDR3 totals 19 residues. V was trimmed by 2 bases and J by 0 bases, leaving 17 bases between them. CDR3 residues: CASSLIGGLASSGANVLTF. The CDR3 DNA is TGTGCCAGCAGCTTAATTGGTGGACTTGCAAGCTCTGGGGCCAACGTCCTGACTTTC.

The CDR3 loop is CSARGVASGLYSGETQYF. CDR3 in DNA: TGCAGTGCTAGAGGCGTCGCTAGCGGGCTTTACTCGGGAGAGACCCAGTACTTC. The chain joins TRBV20-1 to TRBJ2-5; 8 nucleotides align to TRBD2. Germline values: CDR1 DFQATT, CDR2 SNEGSKA (reference sequence). This CDR3 is 18 amino acids long. V trimming: 1 base; J trimming: 4 bases; junction bases outside the gene matches: 17.

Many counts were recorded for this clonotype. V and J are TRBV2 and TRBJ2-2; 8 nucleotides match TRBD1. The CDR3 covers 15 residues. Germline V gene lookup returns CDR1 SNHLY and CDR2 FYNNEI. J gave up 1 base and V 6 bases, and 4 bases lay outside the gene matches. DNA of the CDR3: TGTGCCAGCAGAAAGGGACAGGTGAACACCGGGGAGCTGTTTTTT. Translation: CASRKGQVNTGELFF.

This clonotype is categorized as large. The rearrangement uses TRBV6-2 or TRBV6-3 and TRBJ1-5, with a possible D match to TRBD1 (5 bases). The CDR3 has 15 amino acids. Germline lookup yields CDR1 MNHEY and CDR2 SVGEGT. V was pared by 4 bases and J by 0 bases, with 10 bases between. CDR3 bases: TGTGCCAGCAGTTTACCGGGGGATAGCAATCAGCCCCAGCATTTT. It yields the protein CASSLPGDSNQPQHF.